This TCR beta chain was sequenced in a study of blood T cells in healthy people across ages. Germline lookup yields CDR1 SGHAT and CDR2 FQNNGV. The CDR3 length is 22 residues. The authors ran a second PCR of roughly 6 to 12 cycles using a sample-barcoded 5' primer and a J-beta primer mix. MiXCR, run by TCRdb on the 5' RACE reads, gives a single entry per CDR3 protein. The table lists roughly 700,000 distinct CDR3 sequences, around 48% of them singletons, with about 32% in the top ten. A word on this clonotype: One end of the junction fails to match germline, which may point to a read error.

The V gene is TRBV11-2, the J gene TRBJ2-3; possible D gene TRBD1, 5 bases. The sample was blood. The sequence was collected from an older woman in good health. The CDR3 region has the DNA TGTGCCAACAGCCGAACCACCCCCACACAGGCCCCCAATCGAAGGACCACAGATACGCAGTATTTT. It codes for CANSRTTPTQAPNRRTTDTQYF.